Below, one TCR beta chain is given with its context. Its target is not known. Blood draws occurred at baseline, cycle 4 day 1, and cycle 7 day 1. Trimming left V 2 bases short and J 1 base short, with 12 bases between. The CDR3 is 16 amino acids. Germline V gives CDR1 MNHEY, CDR2 SVGAGI. This entry belongs to a study of OX40 agonist ivuxolimab in advanced cancers. Study background: Patients with prior anti-PD-1, anti-PD-L1 or anti-CTLA-4 therapy were eligible; about 40% had some. Partial responses were achieved by three patients, of whom one had hepatocellular carcinoma and two had cutaneous melanoma.

General observations from the study: No antigen was identified for the clonally expanded peripheral T cells.

Some clones are missing from TCRdb's copy, which holds only in-frame ones; the method was immunoSEQ multiplex PCR. The sample lists about 73,000 clones, roughly nine tenths occurring once. The chain recombines TRBV6-5 with TRBJ1-3; unclear D gene. The sample in question was CD4+ or CD8+ T cells sorted from blood, obtained in a trial of the OX40 agonist ivuxolimab. The sequence was obtained from an adult with an advanced solid tumor such as melanoma, head and neck, liver or kidney cancer. CDR3: CASSYMSPRSGNTIYF. DNA of the CDR3: TGTGCCAGCAGTTACATGTCACCCCGATCTGGAAACACCATATATTTT.